This T cell receptor beta chain is drawn from a study of blood T cell repertoires in COVID-19. Study summary: Italy, Spain and the United States were the sources of the convalescent and acute COVID-19 samples. T cells, B-cell-depleted T cells, or PBMCs supplied cDNA or gDNA.

The germline V gene encodes CDR1 SGDLS and CDR2 YYNGEE. J was trimmed by 7 bases and V by 0 bases; bases with no gene match: 4. This CDR3 has 15 residues. Ages ranged from roughly 18 to 95 years, with residence in 24 US areas. Within 2 weeks before study entry, exposed participants met a COVID-19 case. Assay used: immunoSEQ multiplex PCR; TCRdb lists only in-frame clones, some missing. The profile shows more than 150,000 clones, roughly three quarters of them singletons. The sequence was obtained from a man between 60 and 75 years old who had been exposed to COVID-19. Sequencing was performed on PBMCs or T cells enriched from blood (not recorded which). This chain links TRBV9 with TRBJ1-2, with 12 bases lining up with TRBD1. CDR3: CASSVVGQGASGYTF. For the CDR3, the DNA is TGTGCCAGCAGCGTAGTGGGACAGGGGGCCTCTGGCTACACCTTC.